This T cell receptor (beta chain) was sequenced in a study of blood T cell repertoires in COVID-19. Profiled with immunoSEQ multiplex PCR; TCRdb holds only in-frame clones, not every one. The sample yields about 300,000 clones, more than 75% seen once. V gave up 6 bases and J gave up 0 bases, with 12 bases separating them. CDR3 length: 16 residues. Looked up from germline, CDR1 is LNHDA and CDR2 is SQIVND (reference sequence). This clone was detected a few times. This clonotype was sampled from a young man who had recovered from COVID-19. The chain has TRBV19 and TRBJ2-6, with TRBD2 as a possible D gene (6 bases). The sequenced material came from PBMCs or T cells enriched from blood (not recorded which). DNA of the CDR3: TGTGCCAGTAGCCCGCCGGAGGGCTCTGGGGCCAACGTCCTGACTTTC. This gives the protein CASSPPEGSGANVLTF.